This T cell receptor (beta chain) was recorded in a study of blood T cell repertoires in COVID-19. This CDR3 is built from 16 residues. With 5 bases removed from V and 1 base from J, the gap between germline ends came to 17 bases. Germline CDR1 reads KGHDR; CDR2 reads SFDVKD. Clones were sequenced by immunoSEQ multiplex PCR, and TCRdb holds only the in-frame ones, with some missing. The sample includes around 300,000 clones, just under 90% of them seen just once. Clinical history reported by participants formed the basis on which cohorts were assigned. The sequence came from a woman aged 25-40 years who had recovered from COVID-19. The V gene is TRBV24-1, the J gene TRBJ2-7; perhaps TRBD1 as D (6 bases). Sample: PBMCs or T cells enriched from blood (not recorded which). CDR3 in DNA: TGTGCCACCAGTGCAAAAGAACAGGGTCTATCCTACGAGCAGTACTTC. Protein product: CATSAKEQGLSYEQYF.